The clone carrying this TCR beta chain showed up just once. The antigen remains unidentified. Several immunoSEQ plates held equal portions of the genomic DNA taken from each subset. The assay was immunoSEQ multiplex PCR, and TCRdb's table has in-frame clones only and misses some. The data show approximately 2.3 million clones, roughly 93% seen once. This record comes from a study of shared clonotypes between healthy human individuals. Findings of the study overall: Non-shared clonotypes had lower generation probabilities than those shared by all four donors. Rarefaction demonstrated incomplete sorted-subset sequencing despite large depth. The low donor count limited represented genetic and exposure-history diversity.

The CDR3 has 17 amino acids. Trimming removed 4 bases from V and 1 base from J; junction bases left unmatched: 6. The germline V gene has CDR1 SGHRS and CDR2 YFSETQ. Sample: naive CD4+ T cells from PBMCs. Stated subset: CD45RA+ positively selected. The sequence came from a man between 18 and 35 years old in good health. Some clones in this sample may be carry-over from other donors' samples. The gene calls are TRBV5-1 and TRBJ2-2, with 11 bases aligning to TRBD2. Here the CDR3 DNA reads TGCGCCAGCAGCCCACCCCTAGCGGGAGGGAACACCGGGGAGCTGTTTTTT. Amino acid sequence: CASSPPLAGGNTGELFF. The complete variable domain, with remaining parts taken from reference TRBV5-1 and TRBJ2-2, reads KAGVTQTPRYLIKTRGQQVTLSCSPISGHRSVSWYQQTPGQGLQFLFEYFSETQRNKGNFPGRFSGRQFSNSRSEMNVSTLELGDSALYLCASSPPLAGGNTGELFFGEGSRLTVL.